The sequence of this T cell receptor (beta chain) was determined in a study of cytomegalovirus exposure and HLA in healthy donors. About this clone itself: What it recognizes is unknown.

In the PCR, 60 Vbeta and 13 Jbeta primers were used. The data were produced by immunoSEQ multiplex PCR, yet TCRdb's version contains in-frame clones alone and is incomplete. The sample records 95,000 to 100,000 clones, around 77% being singletons. The V and J ends lost 7 bases and 4 bases respectively, with 11 bases between them. CDR1 SNHLY and CDR2 FYNNEI come from the germline V gene. The CDR3 contains 13 residues. The study, taken as a whole, reports: Presence/absence analyses assumed roughly uniform sequencing depth across donors, which may not hold.

What was sequenced was PBMCs. The TCR originated in a man in his forties or fifties in good health and CMV-seronegative. This sequence joins TRBV2 and TRBJ1-3; TRBD1 might be the D (6 bases). The CDR3 DNA is TGTGCCAGCAAGCCGGGACACGGAAACACCATATATTTT. Residues: CASKPGHGNTIYF.